This T cell receptor (beta chain) was recovered during a study of OX40 agonist ivuxolimab in advanced cancers. Generated by immunoSEQ multiplex PCR, the TCRdb table keeps only in-frame clones and is missing some. The sample yields 65,000 to 95,000 clones, 80% to 90% seen once. With respect to this clone: Its matching antigen is unknown.

Study-wide findings and caveats: In CD8+ T cells, expanded clones were on average more numerous than in CD4+.

The germline V and J ends were trimmed by 3 bases and 6 bases, with 9 bases remaining between them. The CDR3 is 12 amino acids. Germline values: CDR1 MDHEN, CDR2 SYDVKM. Samples were taken at baseline and on day 1 of cycles 4 and 7. This chain links TRBV28 with TRBJ2-7, with no clear D. The sample here was CD4+ or CD8+ T cells sorted from blood, taken in a trial of the OX40 agonist ivuxolimab. The sequence was obtained from an adult with an advanced solid tumor such as melanoma, head and neck, liver or kidney cancer. The CDR3 here is CASSLVSTEQYF. The CDR3 bases are TGTGCCAGCAGTTTGGTGTCTACCGAGCAGTACTTC.